The 17 T cell receptor beta chains below were found in one sample sequenced in a study of neurological immune-mediated disorders. TCRdb used MiXCR to reprocess the 5' RACE reads, holding one entry per CDR3 protein. The sample holds 25,000 to 30,000 distinct CDR3 sequences, 2.5% to 4% seen once. The sample consisted of PBMCs. These receptors were collected from a woman in her twenties or thirties with multiple sclerosis.

Many counts were recorded for this clonotype. This rearrangement joins TRBV20-1 to TRBJ1-1, with D hard to call. CDR1 and CDR2 (germline): DFQATT, SNEGSKA (reference sequence). The V gene lost 5 bases and the J gene lost 3 bases, with 7 bases spanning the gap. The CDR3 has 11 residues. In DNA, the CDR3 is TGCAGTGCTGATTCGGACACTGAAGCTTTCTTT. Its protein product is CSADSDTEAFF.

V gene TRBV10-3 combines with J gene TRBJ2-7; the D gene is possibly TRBD2 (7 bases). The CDR3 extends over 15 amino acids. Germline CDR1 ENHRY, CDR2 SYGVKD. V was pared by 5 bases and J by 3 bases, with 17 bases between. The chain's CDR3 is CAISLGGGRVYEQYF. The CDR3 DNA follows: TGTGCCATCAGTCTTGGCGGGGGCCGGGTCTACGAGCAGTACTTC.

This clonotype was counted ten times or more. The chain is built from TRBV9 and TRBJ1-2; D is ambiguous. The CDR3 contains 15 residues. Trimming took 4 bases from V and 8 from J, leaving 21 bases between them. Germline V gene lookup returns CDR1 SGDLS and CDR2 YYNGEE. CDR3 residues: CASSPTAERAGGYTF. CDR3 nucleotide sequence: TGTGCCAGCAGCCCCACAGCGGAGAGGGCTGGGGGCTACACCTTC.

The chain links TRBV7-2 to TRBJ1-4, with D unresolved. Per the germline V gene, CDR1 is SGHTA and CDR2 is FQGNSA. Deletions cut 5 bases from V and 8 bases from J, with 12 bases between. CDR3 length: 13 residues. The CDR3 protein is CASSLERVEKLFF. CDR3 DNA sequence: TGTGCCAGCAGCCTGGAAAGGGTAGAAAAACTGTTTTTT.

There are many counts of this clonotype. The chain employs TRBV7-6 and TRBJ1-2; 7 bases agree with TRBD1. CDR1 is SGHVS and CDR2 is FNYEAQ in the germline V gene. Trimming removed 1 base from V and 8 bases from J; junction bases left unmatched: 4. This CDR3 has 13 amino acids. The DNA of the CDR3 is TGTGCCAGCAGCTTAGGACAGGGTAGAGGCTACACCTTC. Translation gives CASSLGQGRGYTF.

This clonotype was seen many times. The chain is built from TRBV5-1 and TRBJ2-5; TRBD2 matches 11 bases. Germline CDR1 is SGHRS and CDR2 is YFSETQ. The CDR3 runs 14 residues. V gave up 1 base and J gave up 6 bases; unmatched junction bases: 2. Here the CDR3 DNA reads TGCGCCAGCAGCTTGACTAGCGGGAGTAAGACCCAGTACTTC. Protein product: CASSLTSGSKTQYF.

This clonotype has a handful of counts. A much more abundant neighbour one base away suggests this may be a read error. The chain joins TRBV5-1 to TRBJ2-7; the D gene is possibly TRBD2 (6 bases). The CDR3 loop spans 13 amino acids. Trimming removed 3 bases from V and 7 bases from J, with 14 bases in between. In germline, CDR1 is SGHRS, CDR2 YFSETQ. In DNA form, the CDR3 reads TGCGCCAGCAGCTGGGGAAAGGGGACTGAGCAGTACTTC. Amino acid sequence: CASSWGKGTEQYF. The full variable domain, with the rest looked up from reference TRBV5-1 and TRBJ2-7, is KAGVTQTPRYLIKTRGQQVTLSCSPISGHRSVSWYQQTPGQGLQFLFEYFSETQRNKGNFPGRFSGRQFSNSRSEMNVSTLELGDSALYLCASSWGKGTEQYFGPGTRLTVT.

The gene calls are TRBV2 and TRBJ1-1; D is perhaps TRBD1 (5 bases). CDR3 length: 13 residues. Germline values: CDR1 SNHLY, CDR2 FYNNEI. The V end was cut by 7 bases, the J end by 7 bases, with 16 bases between. This CDR3 is CASILLGDGEAFF. In nucleotides, the CDR3 is TGTGCCAGCATCCTCTTGGGGGATGGTGAAGCTTTCTTT.

This clonotype was detected ten times or more. The rearrangement links TRBV5-1 to TRBJ2-3, with D unresolved. Germline values: CDR1 SGHRS, CDR2 YFSETQ. V lost 0 bases, J lost 0 bases, and 11 bases lay in between. The CDR3 totals 16 residues. CDR3 amino acids: CASSLGSGDSTDTQYF. DNA for the CDR3: TGCGCCAGCAGCTTGGGATCAGGAGACAGCACAGATACGCAGTATTTT.

This clonotype was recorded many times. The rearrangement links TRBV5-1 to TRBJ2-5, with TRBD2 matching 8 bases. V lost 3 bases and J lost 5; bases outside the gene matches: 9. The CDR3 extends over 15 amino acids. The V gene's germline CDR1 is SGHRS and CDR2 YFSETQ. The CDR3 DNA reads as TGCGCCAGCAGCTCTGGACTAGCCGGTTGGGAGACCCAGTACTTC. Translating it yields CASSSGLAGWETQYF.

V and J are TRBV19 and TRBJ2-1, with a weak D call TRBD2 (6 bases). Per the germline V gene, CDR1 is LNHDA and CDR2 is SQIVND (reference sequence). This CDR3 is built from 14 residues. Trimming shortened V by 5 bases and J by 0 bases, and 8 bases separated the two germline ends. The CDR3 protein is CASSSDYSYNEQFF. In nucleotides, the CDR3 is TGTGCCAGTAGTTCGGACTACTCCTACAATGAGCAGTTCTTC.

This clonotype has a count of ten or more. One end of the junction does not line up with germline, which may come from a read error. The chain uses TRBV20-1 and TRBJ1-5, with D perhaps TRBD1 (6 bases). This CDR3 contains 16 residues. CDR1 DFQATT and CDR2 SNEGSKA come from the germline V gene (reference sequence). In DNA, the CDR3 is TGCAGTGCTAGAGAACAGGGTCGGGCAAGGAATCAGCCCCAGAATTTT. Translated: CSAREQGRARNQPQNF.

There are many counts of this clonotype. The CDR3 coding sequence is TGTGCCAGCAGTTTATTCGGGACAGGGGAACCGCCCCAGCATTTT. It translates to CASSLFGTGEPPQHF. The chain carries TRBV12-3 or TRBV12-4 and TRBJ1-5; 10 bases map to TRBD1. V dropped 2 bases and J dropped 9; count of bases not matched to a gene: 7. There are 15 residues in the CDR3.

This clonotype has ten or more counts. A read error may account for a junction end that differs from germline. This chain connects TRBV7-9 to TRBJ1-6; TRBD1 might be the D (5 bases). Germline V gives CDR1 SEHNR, CDR2 FQNEAQ (reference sequence). The CDR3 is 16 residues long. The CDR3 loop is CASSLDKGSYNSPLNF. CDR3 nucleotide sequence: TGTGCCAGCAGCCTGGACAAGGGGTCCTATAATTCACCCCTCAACTTT.

This clonotype was seen at least ten times. One end of the junction varies from germline; a read error may be responsible. This chain joins TRBV7-2 and TRBJ1-6; 9 bases are a match to TRBD1. There are 15 residues in the CDR3. Germline V gene sequence: CDR1 SGHTA, CDR2 FQGNSA. The CDR3 nucleotides are TGTGCCAGCAGCCCCGACGGACAGGGGAATTCACCCCTCAACTTT. Translated: CASSPDGQGNSPLNF.

This clonotype has a handful of counts. V usage is TRBV5-1 and J usage is TRBJ2-7; D unresolved. The CDR3 is 14 amino acids. Trimming cost V 0 bases and J 3 bases, with 10 bases left between them. The germline V gene encodes CDR1 SGHRS and CDR2 YFSETQ. The CDR3 reads CASSLVGKDYEQYF. The CDR3 nucleotides are TGCGCCAGCAGCTTGGTAGGCAAGGACTACGAGCAGTACTTC.

The table lists this clonotype with many counts. V and J are TRBV12-3 or TRBV12-4 and TRBJ2-1; possibly TRBD1 or TRBD2 for D (5 bases each). The length of the CDR3 is 16 residues. The germline V and J ends were trimmed by 3 bases and 9 bases, with 21 bases remaining between them. The CDR3 reads CASSLGYGDRTSEQFF. The CDR3, as DNA: TGTGCCAGCAGTTTGGGATATGGGGACCGGACCAGTGAGCAGTTCTTC.